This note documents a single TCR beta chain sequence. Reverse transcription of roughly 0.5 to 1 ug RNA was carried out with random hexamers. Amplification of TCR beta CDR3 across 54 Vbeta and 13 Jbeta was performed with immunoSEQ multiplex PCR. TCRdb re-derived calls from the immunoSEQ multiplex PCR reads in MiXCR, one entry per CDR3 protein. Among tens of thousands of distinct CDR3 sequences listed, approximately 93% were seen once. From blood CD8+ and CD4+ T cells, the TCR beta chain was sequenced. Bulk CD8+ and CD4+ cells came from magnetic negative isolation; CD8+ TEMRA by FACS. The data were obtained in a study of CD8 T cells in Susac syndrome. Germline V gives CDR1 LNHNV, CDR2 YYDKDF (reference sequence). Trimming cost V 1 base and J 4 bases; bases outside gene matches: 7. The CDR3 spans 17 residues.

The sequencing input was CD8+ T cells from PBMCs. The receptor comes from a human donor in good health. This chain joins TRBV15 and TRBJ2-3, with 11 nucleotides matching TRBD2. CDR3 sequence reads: CATSRVLAGGSADTQYF. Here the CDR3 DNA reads TGTGCCACCAGCAGAGTATTAGCGGGAGGGTCGGCAGATACGCAGTATTTT.